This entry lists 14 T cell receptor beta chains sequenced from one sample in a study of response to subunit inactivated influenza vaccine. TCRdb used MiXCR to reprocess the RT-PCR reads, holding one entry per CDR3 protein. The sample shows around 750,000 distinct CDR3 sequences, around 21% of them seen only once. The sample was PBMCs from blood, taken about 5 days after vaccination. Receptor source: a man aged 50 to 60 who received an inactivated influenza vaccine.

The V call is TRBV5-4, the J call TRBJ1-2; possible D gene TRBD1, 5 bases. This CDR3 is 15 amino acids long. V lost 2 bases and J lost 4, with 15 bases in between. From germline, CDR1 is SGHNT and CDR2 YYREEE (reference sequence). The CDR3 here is CASSLAAGSFYGYTF. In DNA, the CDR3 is TGTGCCAGCAGCTTAGCGGCAGGGTCGTTCTATGGCTACACCTTC.

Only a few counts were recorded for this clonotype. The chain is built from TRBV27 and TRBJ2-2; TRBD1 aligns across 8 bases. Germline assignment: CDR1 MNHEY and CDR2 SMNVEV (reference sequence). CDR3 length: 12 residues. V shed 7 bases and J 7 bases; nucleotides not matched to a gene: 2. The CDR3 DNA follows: TGTGCCAGCACAACAGGGGGCGGGGAGCTGTTTTTT. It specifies CASTTGGGELFF.

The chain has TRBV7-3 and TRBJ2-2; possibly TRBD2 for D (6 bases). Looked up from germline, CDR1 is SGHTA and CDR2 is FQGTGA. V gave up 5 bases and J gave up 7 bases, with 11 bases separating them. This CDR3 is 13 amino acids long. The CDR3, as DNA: TGTGCCAGCAGCACCTCTAGCGTCGGGGAGCTGTTTTTT. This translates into CASSTSSVGELFF.

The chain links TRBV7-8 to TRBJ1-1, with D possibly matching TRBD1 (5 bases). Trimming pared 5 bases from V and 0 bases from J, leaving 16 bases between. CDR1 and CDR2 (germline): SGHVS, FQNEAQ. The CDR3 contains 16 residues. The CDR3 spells CASSIRDAALNTEAFF. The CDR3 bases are TGTGCCAGCAGCATCAGGGATGCGGCCTTGAACACTGAAGCTTTCTTT.

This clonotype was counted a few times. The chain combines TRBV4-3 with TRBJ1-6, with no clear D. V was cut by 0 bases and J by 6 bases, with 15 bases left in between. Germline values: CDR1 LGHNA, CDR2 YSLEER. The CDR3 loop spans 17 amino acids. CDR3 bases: TGCGCCAGCAGCCAAGATTTGGCCCTCCGGGGTAATTCACCCCTCCACTTT. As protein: CASSQDLALRGNSPLHF.

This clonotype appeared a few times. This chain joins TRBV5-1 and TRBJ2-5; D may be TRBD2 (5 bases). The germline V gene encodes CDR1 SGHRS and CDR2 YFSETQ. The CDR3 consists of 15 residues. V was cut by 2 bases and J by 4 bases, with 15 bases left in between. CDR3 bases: TGCGCCAGCAGCTTTTCCTCACCTCGGGGAGAGACCCAGTACTTC. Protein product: CASSFSSPRGETQYF.

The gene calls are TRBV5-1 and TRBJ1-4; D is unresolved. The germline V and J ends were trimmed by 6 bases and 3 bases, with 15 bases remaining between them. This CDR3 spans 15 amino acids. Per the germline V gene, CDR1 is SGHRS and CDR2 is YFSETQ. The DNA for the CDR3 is TGCGCCAGCACCCATCGATCCGCCCCTAATGAAAAACTGTTTTTT. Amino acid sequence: CASTHRSAPNEKLFF.

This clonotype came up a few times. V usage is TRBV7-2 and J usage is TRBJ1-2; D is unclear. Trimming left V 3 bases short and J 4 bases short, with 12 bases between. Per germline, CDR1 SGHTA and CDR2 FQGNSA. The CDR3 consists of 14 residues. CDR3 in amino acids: CASSFLRNGYGYTF. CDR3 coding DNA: TGTGCCAGCAGCTTTTTACGTAACGGCTATGGCTACACCTTC.

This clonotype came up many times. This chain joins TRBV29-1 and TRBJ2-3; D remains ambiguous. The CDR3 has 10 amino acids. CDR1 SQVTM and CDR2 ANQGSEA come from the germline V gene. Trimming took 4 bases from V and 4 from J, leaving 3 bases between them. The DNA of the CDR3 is TGCAGCGTTGTCCCAGATACGCAGTATTTT. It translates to CSVVPDTQYF.

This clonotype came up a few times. Here the CDR3 DNA reads TGTGCCAGCAGACCGACAGGGGGCCAAGAGACCCAGTACTTC. Protein sequence: CASRPTGGQETQYF. The chain uses TRBV11-2 and TRBJ2-5; 9 bases line up with TRBD1. The trim removed 6 bases at V and 1 base at J, leaving 3 bases unmatched. The CDR3 runs 14 residues. Germline V gives CDR1 SGHAT, CDR2 FQNNGV.

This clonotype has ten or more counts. In DNA form, the CDR3 reads TGTGCCAGCAGAGGGACTAGCGGGAGAAATGAGCAGTTCTTC. This codes for CASRGTSGRNEQFF. The chain joins TRBV28 to TRBJ2-1; 14 nucleotides agree with TRBD2. Trimming at V came to 6 bases and at J to 7 bases, leaving 2 bases not matched to a gene. The CDR3 loop spans 14 amino acids. The germline CDR1 and CDR2 sequences are MDHEN and SYDVKM.

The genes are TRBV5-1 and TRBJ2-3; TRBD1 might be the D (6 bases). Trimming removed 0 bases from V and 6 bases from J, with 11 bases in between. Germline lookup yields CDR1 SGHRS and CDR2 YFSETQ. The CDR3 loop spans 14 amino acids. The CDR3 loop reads CASSLEPGDDTQYF. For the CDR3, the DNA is TGCGCCAGCAGCTTGGAGCCAGGGGATGATACGCAGTATTTT.

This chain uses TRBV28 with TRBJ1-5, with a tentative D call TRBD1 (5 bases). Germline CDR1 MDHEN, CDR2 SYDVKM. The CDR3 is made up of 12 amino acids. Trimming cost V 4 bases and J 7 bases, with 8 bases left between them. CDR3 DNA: TGTGCCAGCAGTTCGGGGGTCCAGCCCCAGCATTTT. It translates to CASSSGVQPQHF. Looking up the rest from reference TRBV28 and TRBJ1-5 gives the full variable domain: DVKVTQSSRYLVKRTGEKVFLECVQDMDHENMFWYRQDPGLGLRLIYFSYDVKMKEKGDIPEGYSVSREKKERFSLILESASTNQTSMYLCASSSGVQPQHFGDGTRLSIL.

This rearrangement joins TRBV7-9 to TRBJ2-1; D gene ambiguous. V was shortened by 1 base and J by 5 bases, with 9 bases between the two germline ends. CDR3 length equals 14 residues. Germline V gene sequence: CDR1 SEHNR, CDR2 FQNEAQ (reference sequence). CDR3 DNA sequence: TGTGCCAGCAGCTTAGACGGGCCGAACAATGAGCAGTTCTTC. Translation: CASSLDGPNNEQFF.